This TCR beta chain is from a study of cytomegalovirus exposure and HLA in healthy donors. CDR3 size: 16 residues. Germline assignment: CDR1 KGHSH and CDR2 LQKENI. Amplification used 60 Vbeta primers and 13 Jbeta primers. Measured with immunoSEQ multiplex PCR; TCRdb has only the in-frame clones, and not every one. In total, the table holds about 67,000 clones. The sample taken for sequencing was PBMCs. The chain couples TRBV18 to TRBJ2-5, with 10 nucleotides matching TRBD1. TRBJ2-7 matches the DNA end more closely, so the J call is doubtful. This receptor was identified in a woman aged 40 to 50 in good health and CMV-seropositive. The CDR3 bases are TGTGCCAGCTCACCACCGCCGGGACAGGGGATCTACGAGCAGTACTTC. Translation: CASSPPPGQGIYEQYF.